A selection of T cell receptor beta chains follows, all from one sample in a study of response to subunit inactivated influenza vaccine. TCRdb reprocessed the RT-PCR reads with MiXCR, giving one entry per CDR3 protein. The sample lists some 850,000 distinct CDR3 sequences; less than 20% were seen once. This specimen consisted of PBMCs from blood, obtained 4 to 6 days after vaccination. These receptors were obtained from a man aged 50-59 years who received an inactivated influenza vaccine. Both conserved end residues are part of each CDR3. D genes are given only for firm matches. Clone size is shown for a subset of rows, as once, few, many or a class of expanded clone.

j_gene: TRBJ1-4; d_gene: -; abundance: many; v_gene: TRBV18; CDR3nt: TGTGCCAGCTCACCAGACCGTGAAAAACTGTTTTTT; CDR3aa: CASSPDREKLFF
j_gene: TRBJ2-1; d_gene: -; abundance: -; v_gene: TRBV5-1; CDR3nt: TGCGCCAGCAGCGCTGAATCAAACTCCTACAATGAGCAGTTCTTC; CDR3aa: CASSAESNSYNEQFF
j_gene: TRBJ2-7; d_gene: TRBD1; abundance: -; v_gene: TRBV11-2; CDR3nt: TGTGCCAGCAGCTTAGAGGGGACAGGCGTAACCACCTACGAGCAGTACTTC; CDR3aa: CASSLEGTGVTTYEQYF
j_gene: TRBJ2-5; d_gene: -; abundance: few; v_gene: TRBV9; CDR3nt: TGTGCCAGCAGCGTAGGCGCTCCTGGCAGGTTC; CDR3aa: CASSVGAPGRF
j_gene: TRBJ2-3; d_gene: TRBD2; abundance: -; v_gene: TRBV12-3/TRBV12-4; CDR3nt: TGTGCCAGCAGTTGGCGGTCCGGTTACTTGGCGGGAGGTACCCCTGGAGATACGCAGTATTTT; CDR3aa: CASSWRSGYLAGGTPGDTQYF
j_gene: TRBJ1-4; d_gene: TRBD1; abundance: few; v_gene: TRBV20-1; CDR3nt: TGCAGTGCTAGAGACAGGGGGGAAAAACTGTTTTTT; CDR3aa: CSARDRGEKLFF
j_gene: TRBJ2-7; d_gene: -; abundance: -; v_gene: TRBV21-1; CDR3nt: TGTGCCAGCAGCAAAGCGCGAGCAGGCCCAAGCTCCTACGAGCAGTACTTC; CDR3aa: CASSKARAGPSSYEQYF
j_gene: TRBJ2-2; d_gene: -; abundance: -; v_gene: TRBV6-2/TRBV6-3; CDR3nt: TGTGCCAGCAGCCGGGTCGAATCCGGGGAGCTGTTTTTT; CDR3aa: CASSRVESGELFF
j_gene: TRBJ2-1; d_gene: TRBD1; abundance: -; v_gene: TRBV5-1; CDR3nt: TGCGCCAGCAGCCCGGGGACAGAACGCTCCTACAATGAGCAGTTCTTC; CDR3aa: CASSPGTERSYNEQFF
j_gene: TRBJ1-1; d_gene: -; abundance: -; v_gene: TRBV6-2/TRBV6-3; CDR3nt: TGTGCCAGCACTATGGACGGGAACACTGAAGCTTTCTTT; CDR3aa: CASTMDGNTEAFF
j_gene: TRBJ2-1; d_gene: -; abundance: few; v_gene: TRBV4-3; CDR3nt: TGCGCCAGCAGCCAACAGGGATACTCCTACAATGAGCAGTTCTTC; CDR3aa: CASSQQGYSYNEQFF
j_gene: TRBJ2-7; d_gene: TRBD1; abundance: -; v_gene: TRBV2; CDR3nt: TGTGCCAGCAGGACAGGGGCTGGTAACTACGAGCAGTACTTC; CDR3aa: CASRTGAGNYEQYF
j_gene: TRBJ2-6; d_gene: TRBD1; abundance: once; v_gene: TRBV20-1; CDR3nt: TGCAGTGCTAGATTCCACAGGGGACCGTCTGGGGCCAACGTCCTGACTTTC; CDR3aa: CSARFHRGPSGANVLTF
j_gene: TRBJ1-5; d_gene: -; abundance: few; v_gene: TRBV28; CDR3nt: TGTGCCAGCAGTGCGACTACGGAGAATCAGCCCCAGCATTTT; CDR3aa: CASSATTENQPQHF
j_gene: TRBJ1-2; d_gene: -; abundance: few; v_gene: TRBV7-8; CDR3nt: TGTGCCAGCAGCCCCGACCGGGGGCCATTCTATGGCTACACCTTC; CDR3aa: CASSPDRGPFYGYTF
j_gene: TRBJ2-3; d_gene: TRBD1; abundance: -; v_gene: TRBV29-1; CDR3nt: TGCAGCGTCGACCGGGACAGGGGGCAGACAGATACGCAGTATTTT; CDR3aa: CSVDRDRGQTDTQYF